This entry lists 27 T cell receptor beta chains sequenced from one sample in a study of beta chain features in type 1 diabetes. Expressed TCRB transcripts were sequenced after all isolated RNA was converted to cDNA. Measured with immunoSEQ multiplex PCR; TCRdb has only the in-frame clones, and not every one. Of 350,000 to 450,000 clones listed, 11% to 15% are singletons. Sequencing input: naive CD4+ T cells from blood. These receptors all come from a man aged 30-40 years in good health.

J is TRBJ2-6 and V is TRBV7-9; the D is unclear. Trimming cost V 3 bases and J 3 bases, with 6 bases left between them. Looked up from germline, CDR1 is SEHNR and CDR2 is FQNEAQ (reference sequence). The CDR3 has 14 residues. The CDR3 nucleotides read TGTGCCAGCAGCTTGGGAAGTGGGGCCAACGTCCTGACTTTC. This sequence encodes CASSLGSGANVLTF.

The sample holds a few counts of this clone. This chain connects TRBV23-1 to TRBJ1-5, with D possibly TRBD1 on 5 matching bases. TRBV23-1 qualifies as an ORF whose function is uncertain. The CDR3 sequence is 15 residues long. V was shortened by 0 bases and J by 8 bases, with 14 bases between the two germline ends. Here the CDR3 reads CASSQSGQLPEPQHF. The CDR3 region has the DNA TGCGCCAGCAGTCAATCGGGGCAACTTCCGGAGCCCCAGCATTTT.

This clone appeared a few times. The CDR3 sequence is CASSYPPGGTQETQYF. CDR3 sequence (DNA): TGTGCCAGCAGCTACCCCCCCGGGGGTACCCAAGAGACCCAGTACTTC. The genes are TRBV7-2 and TRBJ2-5; maybe TRBD2 (6 bases). The V end was cut by 4 bases, the J end by 1 base, with 16 bases between. The CDR3 consists of 16 residues. In germline, CDR1 is SGHTA, CDR2 FQGNSA.

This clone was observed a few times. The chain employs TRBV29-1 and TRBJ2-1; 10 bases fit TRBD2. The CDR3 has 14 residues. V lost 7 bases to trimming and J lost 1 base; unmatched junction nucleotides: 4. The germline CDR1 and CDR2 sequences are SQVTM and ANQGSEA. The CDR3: CSASGGGSYNEQFF. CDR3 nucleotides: TGCAGCGCGAGCGGGGGGGGTTCCTACAATGAGCAGTTCTTC.

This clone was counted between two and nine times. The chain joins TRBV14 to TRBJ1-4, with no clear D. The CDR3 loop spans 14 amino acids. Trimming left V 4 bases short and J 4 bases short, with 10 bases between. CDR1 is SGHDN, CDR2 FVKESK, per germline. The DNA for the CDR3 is TGTGCCAGCAGCCCTCGGCCTTTTAATGAAAAACTGTTTTTT. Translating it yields CASSPRPFNEKLFF.

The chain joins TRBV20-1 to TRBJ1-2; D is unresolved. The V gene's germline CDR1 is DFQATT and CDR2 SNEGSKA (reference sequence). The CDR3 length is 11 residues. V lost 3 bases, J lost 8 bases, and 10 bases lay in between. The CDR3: CSASLPGGYTF. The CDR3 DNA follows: TGCAGTGCTAGCCTCCCGGGGGGCTACACCTTC.

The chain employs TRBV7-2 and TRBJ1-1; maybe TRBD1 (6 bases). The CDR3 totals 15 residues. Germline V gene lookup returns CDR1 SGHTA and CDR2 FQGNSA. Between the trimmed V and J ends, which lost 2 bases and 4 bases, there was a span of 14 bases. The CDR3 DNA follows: TGTGCCAGCAGCTTAAATTCAGGGGCGGTCACTGAAGCTTTCTTT. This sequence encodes CASSLNSGAVTEAFF. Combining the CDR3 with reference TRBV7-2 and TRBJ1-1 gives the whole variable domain GAGVSQSPSNKVTEKGKDVELRCDPISGHTALYWYRQSLGQGLEFLIYFQGNSAPDKSGLPSDRFSAERTGGSVSTLTIQRTQQEDSAVYLCASSLNSGAVTEAFFGQGTRLTVV.

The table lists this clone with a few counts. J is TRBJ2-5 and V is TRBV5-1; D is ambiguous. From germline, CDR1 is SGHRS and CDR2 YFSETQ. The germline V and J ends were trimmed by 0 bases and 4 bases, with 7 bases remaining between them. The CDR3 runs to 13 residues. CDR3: CASSLDRGETQYF. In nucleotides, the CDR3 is TGCGCCAGCAGCTTGGATCGCGGAGAGACCCAGTACTTC.

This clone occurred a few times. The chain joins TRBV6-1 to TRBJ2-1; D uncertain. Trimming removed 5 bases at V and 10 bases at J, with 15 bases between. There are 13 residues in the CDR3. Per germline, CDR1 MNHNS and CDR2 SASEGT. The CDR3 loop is CASSPDRFREQFF. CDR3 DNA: TGTGCCAGCAGTCCGGATCGTTTCCGAGAGCAGTTCTTC.

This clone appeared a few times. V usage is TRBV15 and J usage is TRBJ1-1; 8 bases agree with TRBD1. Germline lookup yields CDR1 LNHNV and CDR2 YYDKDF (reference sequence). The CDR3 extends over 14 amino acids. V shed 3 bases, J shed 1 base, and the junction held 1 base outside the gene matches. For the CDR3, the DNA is TGTGCCACCAGCAGGGACAGGGCGAACACTGAAGCTTTCTTT. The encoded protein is CATSRDRANTEAFF.

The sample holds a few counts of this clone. The CDR3 region is CASSPSVGGYTF. The CDR3 nucleotides are TGCGCCAGCAGCCCCAGTGTAGGCGGCTACACCTTC. The chain combines TRBV5-1 with TRBJ1-2; no clear D gene. The CDR3 consists of 12 residues. The V gene's germline CDR1 is SGHRS and CDR2 YFSETQ. Trimming pared 4 bases from V and 8 bases from J, leaving 12 bases between.

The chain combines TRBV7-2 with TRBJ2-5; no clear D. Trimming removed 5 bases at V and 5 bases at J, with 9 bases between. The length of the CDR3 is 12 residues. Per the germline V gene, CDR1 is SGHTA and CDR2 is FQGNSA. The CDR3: CASSPLWETQYF. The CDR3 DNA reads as TGTGCCAGCAGCCCCCTATGGGAGACCCAGTACTTC.

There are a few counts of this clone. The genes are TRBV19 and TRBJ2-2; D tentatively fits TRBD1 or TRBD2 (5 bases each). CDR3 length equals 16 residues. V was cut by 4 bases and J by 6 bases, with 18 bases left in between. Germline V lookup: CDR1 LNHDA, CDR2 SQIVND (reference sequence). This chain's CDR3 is CASSTSGNRLSGELFF. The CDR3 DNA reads TGTGCCAGTAGTACCTCGGGGAACAGGCTATCCGGGGAGCTGTTTTTT.

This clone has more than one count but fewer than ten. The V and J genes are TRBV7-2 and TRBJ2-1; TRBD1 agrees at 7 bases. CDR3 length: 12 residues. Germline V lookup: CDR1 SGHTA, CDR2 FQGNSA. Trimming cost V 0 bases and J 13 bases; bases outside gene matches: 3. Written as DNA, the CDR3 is TGTGCCAGCAGCTTAGCGAACAGGGGACAGTTCTTC. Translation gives CASSLANRGQFF.

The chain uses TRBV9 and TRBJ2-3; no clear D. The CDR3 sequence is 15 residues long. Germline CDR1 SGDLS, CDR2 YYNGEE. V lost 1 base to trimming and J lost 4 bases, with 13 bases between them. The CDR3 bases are TGTGCCAGCAGCGTACGCCTTTTCGCCTCAGATACGCAGTATTTT. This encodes CASSVRLFASDTQYF.

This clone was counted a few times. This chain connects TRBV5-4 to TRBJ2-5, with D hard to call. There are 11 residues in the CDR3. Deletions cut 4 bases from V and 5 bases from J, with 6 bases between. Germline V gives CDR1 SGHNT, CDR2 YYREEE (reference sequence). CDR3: CASSAGETQYF. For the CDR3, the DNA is TGTGCCAGCAGCGCCGGGGAGACCCAGTACTTC.

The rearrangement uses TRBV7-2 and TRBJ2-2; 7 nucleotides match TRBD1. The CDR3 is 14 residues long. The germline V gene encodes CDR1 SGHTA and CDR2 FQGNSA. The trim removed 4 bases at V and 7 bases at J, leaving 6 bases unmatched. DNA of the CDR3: TGTGCCAGCAGCTCACAGGGGATGGGCGGGGAGCTGTTTTTT. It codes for CASSSQGMGGELFF.

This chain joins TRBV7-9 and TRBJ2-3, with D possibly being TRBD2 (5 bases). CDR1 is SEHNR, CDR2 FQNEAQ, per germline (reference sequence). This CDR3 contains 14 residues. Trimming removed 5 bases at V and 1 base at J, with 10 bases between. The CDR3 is CASSVRGRTDTQYF. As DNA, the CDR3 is TGTGCCAGCAGCGTTAGAGGGCGCACAGATACGCAGTATTTT.

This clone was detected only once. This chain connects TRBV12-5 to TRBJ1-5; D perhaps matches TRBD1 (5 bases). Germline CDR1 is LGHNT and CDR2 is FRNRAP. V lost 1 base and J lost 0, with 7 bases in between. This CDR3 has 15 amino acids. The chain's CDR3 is CASGLATGSNQPQHF. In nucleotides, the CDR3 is TGTGCTAGTGGTTTGGCAACAGGTAGCAATCAGCCCCAGCATTTT.

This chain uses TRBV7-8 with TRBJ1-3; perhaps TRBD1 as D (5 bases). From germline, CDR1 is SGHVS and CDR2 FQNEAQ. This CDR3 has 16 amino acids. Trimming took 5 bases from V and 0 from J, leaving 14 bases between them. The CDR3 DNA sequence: TGTGCCAGCAGCATCGGGACCGCGTTCTCTGGAAACACCATATATTTT. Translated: CASSIGTAFSGNTIYF.

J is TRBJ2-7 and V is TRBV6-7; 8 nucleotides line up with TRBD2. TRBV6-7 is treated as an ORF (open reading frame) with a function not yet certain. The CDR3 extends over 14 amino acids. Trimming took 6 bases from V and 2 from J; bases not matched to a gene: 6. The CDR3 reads CASRGGRHTYEQYV. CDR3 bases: TGTGCCAGCAGAGGCGGGAGGCACACCTACGAGCAGTACGTC.

The CDR3 is CASSLAGGNYNEQFF. The CDR3, as DNA: TGTGCCAGCTCACTTGCGGGAGGGAACTACAATGAGCAGTTCTTC. The chain employs TRBV18 and TRBJ2-1; 9 bases line up with TRBD2. Germline V lookup: CDR1 KGHSH, CDR2 LQKENI. This CDR3 region has 15 residues. The V and J ends lost 4 bases and 3 bases, in that order; junction bases with no gene match: 4. Variable domain in full (rest from reference TRBV18 and TRBJ2-1): NAGVMQNPRHLVRRRGQEARLRCSPMKGHSHVYWYRQLPEEGLKFMVYLQKENIIDESGMPKERFSAEFPKEGPSILRIQQVVRGDSAAYFCASSLAGGNYNEQFFGPGTRLTVL.

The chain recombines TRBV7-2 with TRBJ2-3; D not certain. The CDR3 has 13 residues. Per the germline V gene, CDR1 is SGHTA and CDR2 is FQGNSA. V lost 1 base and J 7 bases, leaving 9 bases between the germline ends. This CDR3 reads CASSLVHPNTQYF. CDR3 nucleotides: TGTGCCAGCAGCTTAGTTCACCCGAATACGCAGTATTTT.

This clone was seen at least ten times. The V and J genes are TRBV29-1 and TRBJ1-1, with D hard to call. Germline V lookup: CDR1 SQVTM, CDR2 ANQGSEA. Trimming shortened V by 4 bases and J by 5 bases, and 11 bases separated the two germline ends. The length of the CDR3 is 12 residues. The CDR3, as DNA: TGCAGCGTTGTCCGCGGCGGAACTGAAGCTTTCTTT. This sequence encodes CSVVRGGTEAFF.

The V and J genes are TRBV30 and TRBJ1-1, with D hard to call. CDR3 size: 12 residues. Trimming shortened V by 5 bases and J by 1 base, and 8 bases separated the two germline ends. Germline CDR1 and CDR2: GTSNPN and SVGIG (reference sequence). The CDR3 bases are TGTGCCTGGTTTCGGAGGAACACTGAAGCTTTCTTT. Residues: CAWFRRNTEAFF. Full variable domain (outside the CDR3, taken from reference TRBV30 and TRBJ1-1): SQTIHQWPATLVQPVGSPLSLECTVEGTSNPNLYWYRQAAGRGLQLLFYSVGIGQISSEVPQNLSASRPQDRQFILSSKKLLLSDSGFYLCAWFRRNTEAFFGQGTRLTVV.

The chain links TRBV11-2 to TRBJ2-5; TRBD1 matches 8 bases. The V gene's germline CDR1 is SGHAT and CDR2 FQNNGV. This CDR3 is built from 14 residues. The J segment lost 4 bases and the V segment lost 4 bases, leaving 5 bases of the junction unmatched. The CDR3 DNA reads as TGTGCCAGCAGCTCAAGGACAGGGTTAGAGACCCAGTACTTC. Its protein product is CASSSRTGLETQYF.

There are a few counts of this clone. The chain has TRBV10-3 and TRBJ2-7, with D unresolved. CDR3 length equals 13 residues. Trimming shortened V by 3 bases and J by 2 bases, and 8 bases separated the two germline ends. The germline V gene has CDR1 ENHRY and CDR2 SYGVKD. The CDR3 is CAISERDPYEQYF. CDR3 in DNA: TGTGCCATCAGTGAAAGGGATCCCTACGAGCAGTACTTC.